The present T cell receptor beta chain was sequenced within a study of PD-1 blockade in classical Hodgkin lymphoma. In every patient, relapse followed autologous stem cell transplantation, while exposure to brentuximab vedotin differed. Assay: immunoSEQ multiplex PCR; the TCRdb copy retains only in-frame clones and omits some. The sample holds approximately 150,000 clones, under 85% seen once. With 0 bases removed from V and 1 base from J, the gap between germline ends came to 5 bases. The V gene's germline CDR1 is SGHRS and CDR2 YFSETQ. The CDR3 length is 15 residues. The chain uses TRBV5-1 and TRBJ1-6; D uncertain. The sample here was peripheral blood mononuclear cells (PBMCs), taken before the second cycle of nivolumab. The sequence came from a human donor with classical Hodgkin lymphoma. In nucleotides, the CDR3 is TGCGCCAGCAGCTTGGCCCCGTCCTATAATTCACCCCTCCACTTT. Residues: CASSLAPSYNSPLHF.